This TCR beta chain was sequenced in a study of Graves' ophthalmopathy and Graves' hyperthyroidism. Investigators amplified TCR beta CDR3 regions from RNA transcripts. Second-round multiplex PCR came after a first-round RT-PCR that employed HTBI primers. TCRdb recomputed calls from the multiplex PCR reads with MiXCR, one row per CDR3 protein. The sample records about 740,000 distinct CDR3 sequences, around 40% being singletons. The receptor comes from an adult man with Graves' ophthalmopathy. The source material was peripheral blood.

The CDR3 coding sequence is TGCGCCAGCAGCCAAAGCCCCGCGGGGCTATATGGCTACACCTTC. Encoded protein: CASSQSPAGLYGYTF. V gene TRBV4-3 combines with J gene TRBJ1-2; D perhaps matches TRBD1 (5 bases). The CDR3 totals 15 residues. The germline V and J ends were trimmed by 2 bases and 5 bases, with 15 bases remaining between them. Germline CDR1 LGHNA, CDR2 YSLEER.